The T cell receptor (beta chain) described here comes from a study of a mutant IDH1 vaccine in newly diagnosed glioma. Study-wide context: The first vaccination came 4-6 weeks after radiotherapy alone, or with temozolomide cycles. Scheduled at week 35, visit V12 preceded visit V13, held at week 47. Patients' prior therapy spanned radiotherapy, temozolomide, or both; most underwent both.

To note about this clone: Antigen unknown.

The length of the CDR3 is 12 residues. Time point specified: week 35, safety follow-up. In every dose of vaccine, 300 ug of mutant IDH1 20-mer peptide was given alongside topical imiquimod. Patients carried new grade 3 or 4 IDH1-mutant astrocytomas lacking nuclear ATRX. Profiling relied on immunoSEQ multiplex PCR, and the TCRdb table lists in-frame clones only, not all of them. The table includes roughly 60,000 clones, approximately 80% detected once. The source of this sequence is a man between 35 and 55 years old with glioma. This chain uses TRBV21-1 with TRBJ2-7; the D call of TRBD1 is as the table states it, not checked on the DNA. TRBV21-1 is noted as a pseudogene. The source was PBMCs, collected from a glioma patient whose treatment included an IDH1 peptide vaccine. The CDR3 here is CASNSHPYEQYF. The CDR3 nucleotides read TGTGCCAGCAACAGCCACCCCTACGAGCAGTACTTC.